This TCR beta chain was retrieved from a study of neurological immune-mediated disorders. The CDR3 runs 12 residues. The ends were cut back, 5 bases at V and 5 bases at J, with 13 bases in the middle. CDR1 DFQATT and CDR2 SNEGSKA come from the germline V gene (reference sequence). There are a few counts of this clonotype. The cDNA was generated by 5'RACE with 10-nucleotide random UMIs. TCRdb recomputed calls from the 5' RACE reads with MiXCR, one row per CDR3 protein. The repertoire holds approximately 29,000 distinct CDR3 sequences, roughly an eighth seen once, with 6% to 8.5% in the top ten. The group of healthy controls was made up of people who were blood bank volunteers in Maryland, USA.

The chain is built from TRBV20-1 and TRBJ2-7; D call uncertain. The sequence derives from a man aged 55-75 years in good health. The sample comprised PBMCs. CDR3 residues: CSAGFNFNEQYF. DNA for the CDR3: TGCAGTGCTGGCTTCAATTTCAACGAGCAGTACTTC.